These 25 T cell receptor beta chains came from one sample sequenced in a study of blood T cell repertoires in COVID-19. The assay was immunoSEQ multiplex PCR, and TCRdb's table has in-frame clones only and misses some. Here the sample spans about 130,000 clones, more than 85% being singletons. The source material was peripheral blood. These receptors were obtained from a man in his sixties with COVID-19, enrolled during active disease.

The CDR3 nucleotides read TGCAGCGTTGTAAAGCGGGGGGGTGTGAATGAGCAGTTCTTC. Translation gives CSVVKRGGVNEQFF. The chain carries TRBV29-1 and TRBJ2-1; 10 positions agree with TRBD2. In germline, CDR1 is SQVTM, CDR2 ANQGSEA. CDR3 size: 14 residues. Trimming cost V 4 bases and J 7 bases; bases outside gene matches: 7.

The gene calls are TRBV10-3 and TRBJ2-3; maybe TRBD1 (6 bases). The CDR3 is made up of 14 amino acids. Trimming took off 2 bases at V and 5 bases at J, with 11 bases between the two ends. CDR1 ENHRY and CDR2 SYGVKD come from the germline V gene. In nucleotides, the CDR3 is TGTGCCATCAGTGAGACAGGGTCTGAAGATACGCAGTATTTT. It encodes CAISETGSEDTQYF.

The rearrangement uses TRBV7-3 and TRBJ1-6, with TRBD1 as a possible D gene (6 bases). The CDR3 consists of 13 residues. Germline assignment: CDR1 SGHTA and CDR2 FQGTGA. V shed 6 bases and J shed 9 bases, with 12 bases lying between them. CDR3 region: CASRAGVGSPLHF. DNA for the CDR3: TGTGCCAGCAGAGCAGGGGTGGGTTCACCCCTCCACTTT.

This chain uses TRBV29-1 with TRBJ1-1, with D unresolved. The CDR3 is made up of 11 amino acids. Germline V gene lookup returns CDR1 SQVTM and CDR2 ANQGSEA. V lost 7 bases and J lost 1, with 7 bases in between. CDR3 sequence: CSGFRNTEAFF. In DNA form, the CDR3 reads TGCAGCGGGTTCAGGAACACTGAAGCTTTCTTT.

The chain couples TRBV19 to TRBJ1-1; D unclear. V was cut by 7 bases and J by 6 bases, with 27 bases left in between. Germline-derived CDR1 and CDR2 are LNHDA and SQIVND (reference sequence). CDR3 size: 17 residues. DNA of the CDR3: TGTGCCAGTATCCACCTAAGAGGTCCCGAATCGAAATCTGAAGCTTTCTTT. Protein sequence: CASIHLRGPESKSEAFF. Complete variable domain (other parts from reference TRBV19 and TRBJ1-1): DGGITQSPKYLFRKEGQNVTLSCEQNLNHDAMYWYRQDPGQGLRLIYYSQIVNDFQKGDIAEGYSVSREKKESFPLTVTSAQKNPTAFYLCASIHLRGPESKSEAFFGQGTRLTVV.

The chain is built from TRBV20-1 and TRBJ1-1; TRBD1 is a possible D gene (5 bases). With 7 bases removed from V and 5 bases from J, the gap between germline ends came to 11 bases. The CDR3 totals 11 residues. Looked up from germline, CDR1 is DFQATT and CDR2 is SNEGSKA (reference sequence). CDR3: CSGQTGTEAFF. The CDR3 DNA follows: TGCAGTGGACAGACCGGGACTGAAGCTTTCTTT.

The CDR3 spells CATSESTPSFPDTQYF. CDR3 bases: TGTGCCACCAGTGAGTCGACACCATCCTTCCCAGATACGCAGTATTTT. The rearrangement links TRBV24-1 to TRBJ2-3; D not resolved. Germline V lookup: CDR1 KGHDR, CDR2 SFDVKD. V was pared by 4 bases and J by 4 bases, with 17 bases between. The CDR3 totals 16 residues.

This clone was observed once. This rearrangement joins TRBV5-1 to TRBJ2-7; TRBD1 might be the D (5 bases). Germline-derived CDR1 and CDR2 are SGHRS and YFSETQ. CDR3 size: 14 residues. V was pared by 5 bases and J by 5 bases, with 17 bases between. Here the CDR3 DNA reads TGCGCCAGCAGATCGAACTCAGGGAACCACGAGCAGTACTTC. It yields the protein CASRSNSGNHEQYF.

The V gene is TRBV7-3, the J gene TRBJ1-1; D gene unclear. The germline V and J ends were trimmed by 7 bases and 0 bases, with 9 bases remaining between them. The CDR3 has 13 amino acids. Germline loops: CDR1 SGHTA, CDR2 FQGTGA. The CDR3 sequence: CASKIAMNTEAFF. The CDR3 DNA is TGTGCCAGCAAAATAGCCATGAACACTGAAGCTTTCTTT. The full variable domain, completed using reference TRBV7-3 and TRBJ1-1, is GAGVSQTPSNKVTEKGKYVELRCDPISGHTALYWYRQSLGQGPEFLIYFQGTGAADDSGLPNDRFFAVRPEGSVSTLKIQRTERGDSAVYLCASKIAMNTEAFFGQGTRLTVV.

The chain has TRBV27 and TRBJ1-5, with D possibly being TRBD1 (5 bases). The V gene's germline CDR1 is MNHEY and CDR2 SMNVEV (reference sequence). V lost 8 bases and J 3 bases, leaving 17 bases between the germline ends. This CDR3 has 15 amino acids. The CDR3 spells CASAPVGGANQPQHF. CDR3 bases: TGTGCCAGCGCCCCCGTCGGAGGGGCCAATCAGCCCCAGCATTTT.

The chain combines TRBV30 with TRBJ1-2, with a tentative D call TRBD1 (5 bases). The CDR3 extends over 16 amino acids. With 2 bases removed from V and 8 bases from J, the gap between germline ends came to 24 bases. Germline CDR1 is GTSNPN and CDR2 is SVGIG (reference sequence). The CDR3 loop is CAWSKISQGKRLGYTF. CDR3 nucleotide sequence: TGTGCCTGGAGTAAAATATCGCAGGGAAAAAGACTCGGCTACACCTTC.

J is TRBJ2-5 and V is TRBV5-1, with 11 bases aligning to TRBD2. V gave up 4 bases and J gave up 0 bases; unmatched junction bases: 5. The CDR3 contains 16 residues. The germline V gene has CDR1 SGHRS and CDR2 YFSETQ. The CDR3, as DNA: TGCGCCAGCAGCCAGGGACTAGCGGCCTACCAAGAGACCCAGTACTTC. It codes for CASSQGLAAYQETQYF. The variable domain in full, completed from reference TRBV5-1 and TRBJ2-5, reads KAGVTQTPRYLIKTRGQQVTLSCSPISGHRSVSWYQQTPGQGLQFLFEYFSETQRNKGNFPGRFSGRQFSNSRSEMNVSTLELGDSALYLCASSQGLAAYQETQYFGPGTRLLVL.

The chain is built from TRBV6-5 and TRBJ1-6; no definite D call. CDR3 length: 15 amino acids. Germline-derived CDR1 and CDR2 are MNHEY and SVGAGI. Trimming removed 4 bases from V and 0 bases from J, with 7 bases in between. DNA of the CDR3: TGTGCCAGCAGTTTGGAGGGCTCCTATAATTCACCCCTCCACTTT. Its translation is CASSLEGSYNSPLHF.

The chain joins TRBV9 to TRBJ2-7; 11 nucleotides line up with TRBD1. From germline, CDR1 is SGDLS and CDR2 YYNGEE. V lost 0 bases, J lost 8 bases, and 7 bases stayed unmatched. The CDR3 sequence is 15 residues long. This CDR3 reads CASSVEIWDRGKQYF. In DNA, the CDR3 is TGTGCCAGCAGCGTAGAGATTTGGGACAGGGGGAAGCAGTACTTC.

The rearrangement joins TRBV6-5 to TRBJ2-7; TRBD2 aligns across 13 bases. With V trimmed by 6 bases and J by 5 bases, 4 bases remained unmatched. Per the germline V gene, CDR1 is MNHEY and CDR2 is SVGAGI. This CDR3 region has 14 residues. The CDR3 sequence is CASRRTSGGNEQYF. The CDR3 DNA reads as TGTGCCAGCAGAAGGACTAGCGGGGGCAACGAGCAGTACTTC.

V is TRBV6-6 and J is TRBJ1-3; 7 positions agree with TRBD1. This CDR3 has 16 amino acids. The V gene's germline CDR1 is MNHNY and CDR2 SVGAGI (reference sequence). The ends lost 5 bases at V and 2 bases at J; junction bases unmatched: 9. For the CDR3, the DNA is TGTGCCAGCAGTCCCGGGACAGCAGTAGCTGGAAACACCATATATTTT. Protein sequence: CASSPGTAVAGNTIYF.

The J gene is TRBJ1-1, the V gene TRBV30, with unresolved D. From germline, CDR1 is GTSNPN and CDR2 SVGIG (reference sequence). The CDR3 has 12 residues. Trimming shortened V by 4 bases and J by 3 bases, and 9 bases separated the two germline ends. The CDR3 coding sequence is TGTGCCTGGACCTTTCCCTACACTGAAGCTTTCTTT. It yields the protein CAWTFPYTEAFF.

The CDR3 spells CAISGPGLAGGLVGNEQFF. CDR3 bases: TGTGCCATCAGTGGACCGGGACTAGCGGGGGGGCTGGTAGGCAATGAGCAGTTCTTC. This chain links TRBV10-3 with TRBJ2-1; TRBD2 matches at 16 bases. Per germline, CDR1 ENHRY and CDR2 SYGVKD. V lost 4 bases to trimming and J lost 6 bases; unmatched junction nucleotides: 12. The CDR3 is 19 amino acids.

This CDR3 is CSASDSLAKNIQYF. In nucleotides, the CDR3 is TGCAGTGCTAGTGATTCCCTAGCCAAAAACATTCAGTACTTC. The V call is TRBV20-1, the J call TRBJ2-4; no reliable D call. The CDR3 extends over 14 amino acids. Trimming left V 3 bases short and J 0 bases short, with 9 bases between. Germline V gene lookup returns CDR1 DFQATT and CDR2 SNEGSKA (reference sequence).

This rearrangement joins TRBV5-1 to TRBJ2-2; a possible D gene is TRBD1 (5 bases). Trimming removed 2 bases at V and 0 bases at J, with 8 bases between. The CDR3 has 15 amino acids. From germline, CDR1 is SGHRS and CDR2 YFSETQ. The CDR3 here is CASSLGVANTGELFF. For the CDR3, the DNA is TGCGCCAGCAGCTTAGGGGTTGCGAACACCGGGGAGCTGTTTTTT.

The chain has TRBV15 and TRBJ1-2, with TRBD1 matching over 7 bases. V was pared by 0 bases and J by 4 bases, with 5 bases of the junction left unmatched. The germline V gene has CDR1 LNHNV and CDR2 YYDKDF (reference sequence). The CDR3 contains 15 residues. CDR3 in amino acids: CATSRDGRDSYGYTF. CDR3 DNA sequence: TGTGCCACCAGCAGAGATGGACGGGACAGCTATGGCTACACCTTC.

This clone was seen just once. CDR3: CAWSGRTNEKLFF. DNA of the CDR3: TGTGCCTGGAGTGGTCGGACTAATGAAAAACTGTTTTTT. The chain uses TRBV30 and TRBJ1-4; D uncertain. The CDR3 contains 13 residues. Per germline, CDR1 GTSNPN and CDR2 SVGIG (reference sequence). V shed 1 base and J shed 2 bases, with 5 bases lying between them.

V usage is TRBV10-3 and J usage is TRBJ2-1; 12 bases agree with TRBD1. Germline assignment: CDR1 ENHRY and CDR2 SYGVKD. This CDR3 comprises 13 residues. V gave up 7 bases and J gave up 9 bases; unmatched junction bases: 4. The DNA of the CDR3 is TGTGCCATCACGGGACAGGGGGCAGGTGAGCAGTTCTTC. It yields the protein CAITGQGAGEQFF.

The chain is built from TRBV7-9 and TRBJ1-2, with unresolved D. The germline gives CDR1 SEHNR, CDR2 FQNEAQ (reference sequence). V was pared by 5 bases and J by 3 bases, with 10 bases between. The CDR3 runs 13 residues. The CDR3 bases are TGTGCCAGCAGCCTCTCCGTTTACTATGGCTACACCTTC. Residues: CASSLSVYYGYTF.

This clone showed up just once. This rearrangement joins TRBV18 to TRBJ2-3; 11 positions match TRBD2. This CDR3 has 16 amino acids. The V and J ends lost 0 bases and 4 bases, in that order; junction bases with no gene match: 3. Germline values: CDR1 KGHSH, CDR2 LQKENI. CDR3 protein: CASSPPGLAAADTQYF. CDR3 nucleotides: TGTGCCAGCTCACCACCGGGACTAGCGGCCGCAGATACGCAGTATTTT.